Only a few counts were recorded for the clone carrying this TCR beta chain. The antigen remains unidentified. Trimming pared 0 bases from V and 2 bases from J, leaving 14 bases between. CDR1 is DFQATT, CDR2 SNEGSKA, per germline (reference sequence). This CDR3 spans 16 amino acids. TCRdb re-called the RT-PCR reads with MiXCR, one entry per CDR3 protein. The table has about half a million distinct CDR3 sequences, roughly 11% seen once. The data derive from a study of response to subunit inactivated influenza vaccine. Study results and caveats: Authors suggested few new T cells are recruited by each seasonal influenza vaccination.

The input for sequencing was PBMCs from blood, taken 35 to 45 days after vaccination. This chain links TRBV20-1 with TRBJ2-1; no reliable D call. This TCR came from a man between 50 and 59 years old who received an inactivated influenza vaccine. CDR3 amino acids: CSARDVRSLAYNEQFF. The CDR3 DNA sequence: TGCAGTGCTAGAGATGTTCGGAGCCTCGCCTACAATGAGCAGTTCTTC.